This TCR beta chain comes out of a study of blood T cell repertoires in COVID-19. Looking at the study overall: PBMCs, B-cell-depleted T cells, or T cells were the source of the cDNA or gDNA that made up the material.

Per the original data handling: Amplification with reference gene primers provided the estimates of nucleated cell counts. The table came from immunoSEQ multiplex PCR; TCRdb's copy has only in-frame clones and leaves some out. V and J calls and clone size are as listed in that table; D and trimming were resolved from the DNA. The table records nearly 30,000 clones, under 95% of them present only once. The V segment lost 2 bases and the J segment 4 bases; nucleotides outside the gene matches: 8. The CDR3 is made up of 17 amino acids. The germline V gene has CDR1 LGHNA and CDR2 YNFKEQ. The material sequenced was peripheral blood. This chain links TRBV4-2 with TRBJ1-5, with 10 bases identical to TRBD1. The clonotype comes from a man between 70 and 80 years old with active or convalescent COVID-19. CDR3 in amino acids: CASSQTLGQGGNQPQHF. CDR3 DNA sequence: TGTGCCAGCAGCCAAACCTTAGGACAGGGGGGAAATCAGCCCCAGCATTTT.